This TCR beta chain was profiled in a study of T cell repertoires in cytomegalovirus infection (dated by TCRdb to about 2019). Background on the whole study: Donor HLA type was relevant to the analysis, because carriage of CMV infection together with the matching HLA type was indicated by public TCR beta signatures.

What the work shows at the level of the full study, not this receptor alone: In both this cohort and an independent cohort of several hundred donors, the cumulative frequency of public TCR beta family members distinguished carriers of CMV infection plus the relevant HLA type. The ex vivo response was dominated by HLA-C-restricted CMV-specific TCR beta clonotypes, which also provided the single most frequent clonotype in two of eight donors.

The instrument given in TCRdb is Illumina HiSeq 1500. TCRdb reprocessing: public reads trimmed at Q25 with fastp, clones called with MiXCR, in-frame beta chains kept. Rows are unified per CDR3 protein, each entry keeping the most common DNA and genes. The sample contains fewer than 550,000 distinct CDR3 sequences, around 11% of them found a single time. Jointly, the top ten make up roughly a tenth of the sample. The germline V gene (reference sequence) sets CDR1 to DFQATT and CDR2 to SNEGSKA. V loses 6 bases of germline sequence and J loses 3 bases, and the interval between the two ends is 14 bases. The CDR3 contains 13 residues, cysteine and phenylalanine counted. The DNA shown is the 39-base CDR3, in frame from base 1. The count of this clonotype is one. Its specific antigen is unknown. There are no base qualities to consult, and no much larger clone falls within one base. One read provides weak support.

Source material: PBMCs. The sequence links TRBV20-1 to TRBJ1-1, with TRBD1 as a weak D call on 6 bases. This receptor was obtained from a human donor in good health (CMV status not recorded). Some clones in this sample may be carry-over from other donors' samples. The CDR3: CSAREGVDTEAFF. The bases are TGCAGTGCCAGGGAGGGGGTAGACACTGAAGCTTTCTTT.